This T cell receptor (beta chain) emerged from a study of OX40 agonist ivuxolimab in advanced cancers. About the research overall: The study treated patients with ivuxolimab, an agonistic anti-OX40 (CD134) antibody.

The CDR3 runs 15 residues. Germline CDR1 SQVTM, CDR2 ANQGSEA. Between the trimmed V and J ends, which lost 1 base and 6 bases, there was a span of 16 bases. Concerning this clone: Its antigen is currently unknown.

Points from the study as a whole: Determination of antigen specificity was not performed for the expanded peripheral T cells.

The protocol was immunoSEQ multiplex PCR, while the TCRdb copy is restricted to in-frame clones and leaves out a portion. The repertoire has tens of thousands of clones, approximately 91% of them found once; the top ten carry over 35%. This TCR derives from an adult with an advanced solid tumor such as melanoma, head and neck, liver or kidney cancer. Material: CD4+ or CD8+ T cells sorted from blood, obtained in a trial of the OX40 agonist ivuxolimab. This sequence joins TRBV29-1 and TRBJ2-1; D might be TRBD2 (5 bases). As DNA, the CDR3 is TGCAGCGTTGAAGGACCGACCGAGGGAATCAATGAGCAGTTCTTC. Residues: CSVEGPTEGINEQFF.